These 30 T cell receptor beta chains were all obtained from the same sample, sequenced in a study of blood T cell repertoires in COVID-19. This table comes from immunoSEQ multiplex PCR, and its TCRdb copy is limited to in-frame clones, with some not included. Here the sample spans a few hundred thousand clones, around 86% being singletons. The material sequenced was PBMCs or T cells enriched from blood (not recorded which). All receptors derive from a woman in her thirties or forties with acute COVID-19.

The CDR3 is CASSSTEHNTEAFF. CDR3 coding DNA: TGCGCCAGCAGCTCGACAGAACACAACACTGAAGCTTTCTTT. V is TRBV5-1 and J is TRBJ1-1; D perhaps matches TRBD1 (5 bases). The V end was cut by 3 bases, the J end by 2 bases, with 11 bases between. The germline CDR1 and CDR2 sequences are SGHRS and YFSETQ. This CDR3 comprises 14 residues.

The chain is built from TRBV7-9 and TRBJ1-4; a possible D gene is TRBD1 (5 bases). Germline V gene data show CDR1 as SEHNR and CDR2 as FQNEAQ (reference sequence). V lost 7 bases to trimming and J lost 0 bases, with 15 bases between them. The CDR3 extends over 16 amino acids. The CDR3 sequence: CASIPLTGATNEKLFF. DNA for the CDR3: TGTGCCAGCATCCCACTGACGGGGGCAACTAATGAAAAACTGTTTTTT.

This clone was seen once. This chain uses TRBV18 with TRBJ2-7; 9 bases are shared with TRBD1. Trimming took 1 base from V and 4 from J; bases not matched to a gene: 2. The CDR3 consists of 14 residues. In germline, CDR1 is KGHSH, CDR2 LQKENI. The CDR3 loop is CASSPQGQGYEQYF. The CDR3 bases are TGTGCCAGCTCACCACAGGGACAGGGTTACGAGCAGTACTTC.

The genes are TRBV19 and TRBJ2-4, with a possible D match to TRBD2 (7 bases). The ends were cut back, 3 bases at V and 0 bases at J, with 12 bases in the middle. The V gene's germline CDR1 is LNHDA and CDR2 SQIVND (reference sequence). The CDR3 sequence is 16 residues long. The CDR3: CASSMGRGLAKNIQYF. The CDR3 nucleotides read TGTGCCAGTAGTATGGGGCGGGGGCTAGCCAAAAACATTCAGTACTTC.

The chain joins TRBV7-7 to TRBJ2-3; TRBD2 aligns across 11 bases. With V trimmed by 6 bases and J by 2 bases, 1 base remained unmatched. There are 14 residues in the CDR3. Germline CDR1 and CDR2: SSHAT and FNYEAQ (reference sequence). The DNA for the CDR3 is TGTGCCAGCAGTAGCGGGGGGGCCACAGATACGCAGTATTTT. It is translated as CASSSGGATDTQYF.

The chain employs TRBV27 and TRBJ1-1; 11 bases align to TRBD1. The CDR3 consists of 14 residues. The germline V gene encodes CDR1 MNHEY and CDR2 SMNVEV (reference sequence). V trimming: 6 bases; J trimming: 5 bases; junction bases outside the gene matches: 5. CDR3 sequence: CASRTGTGGTEAFF. The CDR3 nucleotides read TGTGCCAGCAGAACCGGGACAGGGGGGACTGAAGCTTTCTTT.

This clone is a singleton in its sample. This sequence joins TRBV10-3 and TRBJ1-6; 8 bases agree with TRBD1. The CDR3 totals 14 residues. J lost 7 bases, V lost 4 bases, and 3 bases had no gene match. CDR1 ENHRY and CDR2 SYGVKD come from the germline V gene. The CDR3 sequence: CAISGTGWNSPLHF. The DNA of the CDR3 is TGTGCCATCAGTGGGACAGGGTGGAATTCACCCCTCCACTTT.

This clone appeared a few times. The J gene is TRBJ2-7, the V gene TRBV29-1; D ambiguous. The CDR3 is made up of 13 amino acids. Germline values: CDR1 SQVTM, CDR2 ANQGSEA. Trimming took 4 bases from V and 6 from J, leaving 16 bases between them. The CDR3 nucleotides read TGCAGCGTTGTCGGCAGACATTTCGGCGAGCAGTACTTC. Translated, it gives CSVVGRHFGEQYF.

The rearrangement links TRBV21-1 to TRBJ1-2; TRBD1 is the table's D call, not checked against the DNA. TRBV21-1 is assigned pseudogene status. The length of the CDR3 is 15 residues. This CDR3 reads CASSEHQGNLCGYTF. CDR3 sequence (DNA): TGTGCCAGCAGCGAACATCAGGGGAATCTCTGTGGCTACACCTTC.

This chain links TRBV7-9 with TRBJ2-1, with TRBD2 matching 13 bases. Germline V gene sequence: CDR1 SEHNR, CDR2 FQNEAQ (reference sequence). The V and J ends lost 6 bases and 0 bases, in that order; junction bases with no gene match: 5. The CDR3 runs to 17 residues. CDR3 DNA sequence: TGTGCCAGCAGAGGACTAGCGGGAGAGAGCTCCTACAATGAGCAGTTCTTC. Amino acids: CASRGLAGESSYNEQFF. Full variable domain (outside the CDR3, taken from reference TRBV7-9 and TRBJ2-1): DTGVSQNPRHKITKRGQNVTFRCDPISEHNRLYWYRQTLGQGPEFLTYFQNEAQLEKSRLLSDRFSAERPKGSFSTLEIQRTEQGDSAMYLCASRGLAGESSYNEQFFGPGTRLTVL.

The chain carries TRBV21-1 and TRBJ1-2. TRBV21-1 is shown as a pseudogene. CDR3 size: 17 residues. The CDR3 DNA follows: TGTGCCAGCAGCAAAGGAGGGGTGCCCCACCGGCGGGGGGGCTACACCTTC. This gives the protein CASSKGGVPHRRGGYTF.

This clone was recorded once. The CDR3 loop is CAISPRDRKGQPQHF. CDR3 bases: TGTGCCATCAGTCCTAGGGACAGGAAGGGTCAGCCCCAGCATTTT. The rearrangement links TRBV10-3 to TRBJ1-5, with 8 bases identical to TRBD1. Germline-derived CDR1 and CDR2 are ENHRY and SYGVKD. The CDR3 is made up of 15 amino acids. J lost 6 bases, V lost 5 bases, and 9 bases had no gene match.

The chain has TRBV5-1 and TRBJ1-5; D remains ambiguous. The V and J ends lost 4 bases and 4 bases respectively, with 12 bases between them. Germline values: CDR1 SGHRS, CDR2 YFSETQ. This CDR3 has 14 amino acids. CDR3 region: CASSPGSLNQPQHF. In nucleotides, the CDR3 is TGCGCCAGCAGCCCCGGGTCACTGAATCAGCCCCAGCATTTT. The full variable domain, in which reference TRBV5-1 and TRBJ1-5 provide the parts outside the CDR3, is KAGVTQTPRYLIKTRGQQVTLSCSPISGHRSVSWYQQTPGQGLQFLFEYFSETQRNKGNFPGRFSGRQFSNSRSEMNVSTLELGDSALYLCASSPGSLNQPQHFGDGTRLSIL.

This clone was seen only a few times. CDR3 sequence (DNA): TGTGCCAGCAGTTGGACTACTAGCGGGAGATACGAGCAGTACTTC. This gives the protein CASSWTTSGRYEQYF. This chain connects TRBV6-5 to TRBJ2-7, with 11 bases lining up with TRBD2. The CDR3 covers 15 residues. The germline V gene encodes CDR1 MNHEY and CDR2 SVGAGI. The trim removed 4 bases at V and 4 bases at J, leaving 6 bases unmatched.

With respect to this clone: One junction end disagrees with the germline gene, perhaps due to a read error. The chain joins TRBV6-2 or TRBV6-3 to TRBJ1-5; a weak D match, TRBD1 (6 bases). The CDR3 has 16 amino acids. The germline CDR1 and CDR2 sequences are MNHEY and SVGEGT. As DNA, the CDR3 is TGTGCCAGCAGCTACTCGGGGGCTCTTAGCAATCAGCCCCAGCATTTT. Protein sequence: CASSYSGALSNQPQHF.

J is TRBJ1-5 and V is TRBV7-2, with a weak D call TRBD1 (5 bases). Trimming removed 3 bases from V and 3 bases from J, with 18 bases in between. Germline loops: CDR1 SGHTA, CDR2 FQGNSA. The CDR3 totals 17 residues. DNA for the CDR3: TGTGCCAGCAGCTTGGGGCGGGGTCGAGGGGCCAATCAGCCCCAGCATTTT. Translated: CASSLGRGRGANQPQHF.

The CDR3 DNA reads as TGCAGCGTCCGAGGACAGGATGGCAATCAGCCCCAGCATTTT. Its translation is CSVRGQDGNQPQHF. The chain uses TRBV29-1 and TRBJ1-5; 7 nucleotides match TRBD1. V was clipped by 6 bases and J by 2 bases; unmatched bases: 7. Germline V gene sequence: CDR1 SQVTM, CDR2 ANQGSEA. The CDR3 is 14 amino acids.

This chain uses TRBV7-9 with TRBJ1-5; D may be TRBD1 (6 bases). The ends were cut back, 5 bases at V and 4 bases at J, with 15 bases in the middle. Germline CDR1 and CDR2: SEHNR and FQNEAQ (reference sequence). This CDR3 is 15 amino acids long. The CDR3 DNA reads as TGTGCCAGCAGCCAGGGGCCTCTTCCAAATCAGCCCCAGCATTTT. Translated: CASSQGPLPNQPQHF.

The chain recombines TRBV15 with TRBJ1-1; tentative D call: TRBD1 (5 bases). Looked up from germline, CDR1 is LNHNV and CDR2 is YYDKDF (reference sequence). This CDR3 region has 18 residues. V shed 0 bases and J shed 4 bases, with 21 bases lying between them. CDR3: CATSRDYRDGGLSTEAFF. CDR3 sequence (DNA): TGTGCCACCAGCAGAGATTATAGGGACGGGGGGTTGAGCACTGAAGCTTTCTTT.

This clone was counted only a few times. The identical CDR3 is also encoded by other nucleotide sequences in the sample. The chain joins TRBV7-8 to TRBJ1-1; 7 bases align to TRBD1. V lost 6 bases, J lost 0 bases, and 4 bases stayed unmatched. The V gene's germline CDR1 is SGHVS and CDR2 FQNEAQ. The CDR3 consists of 14 residues. CDR3 DNA sequence: TGTGCCAGCAGTTCCGGGACAGTGAACACTGAAGCTTTCTTT. Translation: CASSSGTVNTEAFF. The full variable domain, its missing parts supplied by reference TRBV7-8 and TRBJ1-1, is GAGVSQSPRYKVAKRGQDVALRCDPISGHVSLFWYQQALGQGPEFLTYFQNEAQLDKSGLPSDRFFAERPEGSVSTLKIQRTQQEDSAVYLCASSSGTVNTEAFFGQGTRLTVV.

The chain uses TRBV9 and TRBJ2-3, with 7 bases matching TRBD2. The CDR3 contains 14 residues. The J segment lost 4 bases and the V segment lost 2 bases, leaving 4 bases of the junction unmatched. CDR1 is SGDLS and CDR2 is YYNGEE in the germline V gene. The CDR3 loop is CASSVGGNADTQYF. CDR3 sequence (DNA): TGTGCCAGCAGCGTGGGGGGGAACGCAGATACGCAGTATTTT.

The rearrangement links TRBV5-1 to TRBJ2-4; the D gene is possibly TRBD1 (6 bases). V was clipped by 0 bases and J by 5 bases, with 12 bases between them. The CDR3 consists of 15 residues. Germline-derived CDR1 and CDR2 are SGHRS and YFSETQ. The CDR3 DNA is TGCGCCAGCAGCTTGGGCAGGGGCGATCAAAACATTCAGTACTTC. Protein: CASSLGRGDQNIQYF.

The gene calls are TRBV11-2 and TRBJ1-2, with unresolved D. The germline V gene has CDR1 SGHAT and CDR2 FQNNGV. This CDR3 is built from 12 residues. Trimming removed 3 bases at V and 5 bases at J, with 7 bases between. In DNA, the CDR3 is TGTGCCAGCAGCTTTGGTACATATGGCTACACCTTC. Its translation is CASSFGTYGYTF.

The gene calls are TRBV28 and TRBJ1-2; 8 bases line up with TRBD1. The V segment lost 5 bases and the J segment 4 bases; nucleotides outside the gene matches: 6. From germline, CDR1 is MDHEN and CDR2 SYDVKM. The CDR3 extends over 14 amino acids. DNA of the CDR3: TGTGCCAGCAGTGGGGACAGGTGGGGCTATGGCTACACCTTC. It is translated as CASSGDRWGYGYTF.

The genes are TRBV5-1 and TRBJ2-3, with D hard to call. Trimming cost V 6 bases and J 1 base, with 15 bases left between them. The CDR3 has 15 residues. Germline V gene sequence: CDR1 SGHRS, CDR2 YFSETQ. The CDR3 DNA reads as TGCGCCAGCAAAATATCCCCGGGTCGCACAGATACGCAGTATTTT. Its translation is CASKISPGRTDTQYF.

In this sample, this clone turned up a few times. Additional DNA sequences in this sample encode the identical CDR3. This rearrangement joins TRBV6-2 or TRBV6-3 to TRBJ2-7; TRBD2 matches 9 bases. Per germline, CDR1 MNHEY and CDR2 SVGEGT. The CDR3 spans 15 residues. Unmatched junction bases numbered 1, after V lost 0 bases and J lost 1 base. CDR3 DNA: TGTGCCAGCAGTTACTCAACTAGCGGGTCCTACGAGCAGTACTTC. It codes for CASSYSTSGSYEQYF.

V usage is TRBV5-8 and J usage is TRBJ1-4; D unresolved. The V and J ends lost 4 bases and 5 bases respectively, with 12 bases between them. The CDR3 runs 14 residues. The germline CDR1 and CDR2 sequences are SGHTS and YDEGEE. The CDR3 DNA reads TGTGCCAGCAGCCAGGCAGACCTCAATGAAAAACTGTTTTTT. It codes for CASSQADLNEKLFF.

This clone was found a few times. The V and J genes are TRBV28 and TRBJ1-4; D gene uncertain. Deletions cut 4 bases from V and 8 bases from J, with 20 bases between. The CDR3 has 16 amino acids. CDR1 and CDR2 (germline): MDHEN, SYDVKM. The CDR3 DNA follows: TGTGCCAGCAGTTCCCAAGGAGGGCGTGTGGGAGAAAAACTGTTTTTT. Its translation: CASSSQGGRVGEKLFF.

V usage is TRBV3-1 (or the pseudogene TRBV3-2) and J usage is TRBJ2-3, with D unclear. Germline V gene lookup returns CDR1 LGHDT and CDR2 YNNKEL (reference sequence). This CDR3 is 15 amino acids long. Trimming took 1 base from V and 0 from J, leaving 8 bases between them. The DNA of the CDR3 is TGTGCCAGCAGCCAAGGAGGCTTAAGCACAGATACGCAGTATTTT. Residues: CASSQGGLSTDTQYF.

This clone was observed a single time. The rearrangement uses TRBV19 and TRBJ1-1; D perhaps matches TRBD1 (6 bases). The CDR3 is 14 residues long. V gave up 1 base and J gave up 3 bases, with 9 bases separating them. Germline CDR1 LNHDA, CDR2 SQIVND (reference sequence). The CDR3 is CASSIGTVYTEAFF. The CDR3 bases are TGTGCCAGTAGTATAGGGACAGTGTACACTGAAGCTTTCTTT. The whole variable domain, filled in from reference TRBV19 and TRBJ1-1, reads DGGITQSPKYLFRKEGQNVTLSCEQNLNHDAMYWYRQDPGQGLRLIYYSQIVNDFQKGDIAEGYSVSREKKESFPLTVTSAQKNPTAFYLCASSIGTVYTEAFFGQGTRLTVV.